Listed here are 17 T cell receptor beta chains from one sample, sequenced in a study of blood T cell repertoires in COVID-19. Only in-frame clones appear in the TCRdb table, and some are missing; sequencing was by immunoSEQ multiplex PCR. The table lists some 240,000 clones, 75% to 85% of them singletons. Specimen: peripheral blood. The receptors come from a woman in her forties who had recovered from COVID-19.

J is TRBJ2-1 and V is TRBV7-2; no clear D. V shed 2 bases and J shed 0 bases, with 11 bases lying between them. The germline gives CDR1 SGHTA, CDR2 FQGNSA. CDR3 length: 16 residues. Here the CDR3 reads CASSLNWRSSYNEQFF. CDR3 in DNA: TGTGCCAGCAGCTTAAATTGGCGGAGCTCCTACAATGAGCAGTTCTTC.

V is TRBV15 and J is TRBJ1-5; the D gene is possibly TRBD1 (5 bases). CDR1 LNHNV and CDR2 YYDKDF come from the germline V gene (reference sequence). This CDR3 is 14 amino acids long. Trimming cost V 5 bases and J 3 bases, with 11 bases left between them. The CDR3 spells CATSDGHLNQPQHF. CDR3 nucleotide sequence: TGTGCCACCAGCGATGGACACCTCAATCAGCCCCAGCATTTT.

The rearrangement joins TRBV7-2 to TRBJ1-2, with D maybe TRBD1 (6 bases). Germline lookup yields CDR1 SGHTA and CDR2 FQGNSA. Trimming shortened V by 5 bases and J by 3 bases, and 13 bases separated the two germline ends. CDR3 length equals 14 residues. This CDR3 is CASSLSQGYYGYTF. The CDR3 bases are TGTGCCAGCAGCCTAAGCCAGGGGTACTATGGCTACACCTTC.

This clone has a handful of counts. V is TRBV7-2 and J is TRBJ1-2, with 9 bases that match TRBD1. Germline V gives CDR1 SGHTA, CDR2 FQGNSA. V dropped 5 bases and J dropped 4; count of bases not matched to a gene: 2. The CDR3 length is 13 residues. The CDR3 nucleotides are TGTGCCAGCAGCGAGGACAGGGGCTATGGCTACACCTTC. Protein sequence: CASSEDRGYGYTF.

This sequence joins TRBV25-1 and TRBJ1-1; the match to TRBD1 covers 8 bases. Germline-derived CDR1 and CDR2 are MGHDK and SYGVNS. V dropped 2 bases and J dropped 5; count of bases not matched to a gene: 4. The CDR3 is 14 amino acids. CDR3 in DNA: TGTGCCAGCAGTGAACAGGGGGCCAATACTGAAGCTTTCTTT. This gives the protein CASSEQGANTEAFF.

The chain employs TRBV6-5 and TRBJ1-5, with D possibly being TRBD1 (5 bases). Germline-derived CDR1 and CDR2 are MNHEY and SVGAGI. The V and J ends lost 4 bases and 9 bases respectively, with 16 bases between them. The CDR3 length is 14 residues. CDR3 coding DNA: TGTGCCAGCAGTTTGGGACTGAGCTTGGGGCCCCAGCATTTT. Translating gives CASSLGLSLGPQHF.

This chain links TRBV7-2 with TRBJ2-7, with 10 positions matching TRBD1. Trimming removed 6 bases from V and 4 bases from J; junction bases left unmatched: 3. CDR3 length: 13 amino acids. Germline lookup yields CDR1 SGHTA and CDR2 FQGNSA. CDR3 bases: TGTGCCAGCAGGACAGGGGGCGCGTACGAGCAGTACTTC. This sequence encodes CASRTGGAYEQYF. The whole variable domain, remainder taken from reference TRBV7-2 and TRBJ2-7, is GAGVSQSPSNKVTEKGKDVELRCDPISGHTALYWYRQSLGQGLEFLIYFQGNSAPDKSGLPSDRFSAERTGGSVSTLTIQRTQQEDSAVYLCASRTGGAYEQYFGPGTRLTVT.

The J gene is TRBJ2-1, the V gene TRBV14; 8 positions match TRBD2. After removal of 0 bases from V and 6 bases from J, the junction contained 10 bases not matched to a gene. This CDR3 is 17 amino acids long. From germline, CDR1 is SGHDN and CDR2 FVKESK. The CDR3 DNA sequence: TGTGCCAGCAGCCAAGATCGGCCGGGACTAGTGTCCAATGAGCAGTTCTTC. It is translated as CASSQDRPGLVSNEQFF.

CDR3 coding DNA: TGTGCCAGCAGTTATACTACAGGGGAAGGCTACACCTTC. It translates to CASSYTTGEGYTF. The chain joins TRBV27 to TRBJ1-2; TRBD1 aligns across 7 bases. CDR1 is MNHEY and CDR2 is SMNVEV in the germline V gene (reference sequence). CDR3 length: 13 amino acids. The V and J ends lost 4 bases and 8 bases, in that order; junction bases with no gene match: 7.

This chain connects TRBV19 to TRBJ2-1; 8 positions match TRBD1. With 4 bases clipped from V and 7 bases from J, the junction kept 3 bases outside the gene matches. Germline lookup yields CDR1 LNHDA and CDR2 SQIVND (reference sequence). The CDR3 spans 13 residues. CDR3: CASSTDRENEQFF. Here the CDR3 DNA reads TGTGCCAGTAGTACGGACAGGGAGAATGAGCAGTTCTTC. Full variable domain (outside the CDR3, taken from reference TRBV19 and TRBJ2-1): DGGITQSPKYLFRKEGQNVTLSCEQNLNHDAMYWYRQDPGQGLRLIYYSQIVNDFQKGDIAEGYSVSREKKESFPLTVTSAQKNPTAFYLCASSTDRENEQFFGPGTRLTVL.

The chain is built from TRBV10-2 and TRBJ1-1; D uncertain. V lost 6 bases and J lost 7, with 12 bases in between. This CDR3 region has 12 residues. Germline V gives CDR1 WSHSY, CDR2 SAAADI. The CDR3, as DNA: TGCGCCAGCAGCGCCCTGACTATTGAAGCTTTCTTT. Its protein is CASSALTIEAFF.

The chain carries TRBV2 and TRBJ2-3; D uncertain. CDR3 length: 13 amino acids. Per germline, CDR1 SNHLY and CDR2 FYNNEI. Between the trimmed V and J ends, which lost 8 bases and 6 bases, there was a span of 15 bases. CDR3 DNA: TGTGCCAGCGGCGATAGTGGCAGGGATACGCAGTATTTT. It encodes CASGDSGRDTQYF.

The V gene is TRBV3-1 (or the pseudogene TRBV3-2), the J gene TRBJ1-1; 7 bases map to TRBD1. Trimming cost V 1 base and J 6 bases; bases outside gene matches: 5. In germline, CDR1 is LGHDT, CDR2 YNNKEL (reference sequence). The CDR3 is made up of 14 amino acids. The CDR3 sequence: CASSQVFDRAEAFF. DNA of the CDR3: TGTGCCAGCAGCCAAGTCTTTGACAGGGCTGAAGCTTTCTTT.

There are a few counts of this clone. The chain carries TRBV18 and TRBJ1-2; TRBD1 is a possible D gene (5 bases). The V gene's germline CDR1 is KGHSH and CDR2 LQKENI. The V and J ends lost 2 bases and 4 bases respectively, with 14 bases between them. The CDR3 contains 15 residues. CDR3: CASSPLRNRTYGYTF. In nucleotides, the CDR3 is TGTGCCAGCTCACCATTAAGGAACAGGACCTATGGCTACACCTTC.

The V and J genes are TRBV5-1 and TRBJ1-2, with TRBD1 as a possible D gene (6 bases). Germline assignment: CDR1 SGHRS and CDR2 YFSETQ. Trimming pared 4 bases from V and 2 bases from J, leaving 9 bases between. The CDR3 consists of 13 residues. CDR3 loop: CASSNQGNYGYTF. In DNA form, the CDR3 reads TGCGCCAGCAGCAATCAGGGGAACTATGGCTACACCTTC.

This sequence joins TRBV9 and TRBJ2-3; tentative D call: TRBD1 (5 bases). The V gene's germline CDR1 is SGDLS and CDR2 YYNGEE. Deletions cut 0 bases from V and 2 bases from J, with 19 bases between. The CDR3 runs to 18 residues. The CDR3 sequence is CASSVAAGSKSSTDTQYF. CDR3 DNA: TGTGCCAGCAGCGTAGCAGCAGGGTCAAAGTCTTCCACAGATACGCAGTATTTT.

The chain recombines TRBV2 with TRBJ2-5; 7 nucleotides line up with TRBD1. The CDR3 sequence is 15 residues long. V shed 3 bases and J 5 bases; nucleotides not matched to a gene: 9. Germline lookup yields CDR1 SNHLY and CDR2 FYNNEI. This chain's CDR3 is CASSDQGQSGETQYF. The CDR3 DNA follows: TGTGCCAGCAGTGATCAGGGACAGTCAGGGGAGACCCAGTACTTC.